The sequence of this TCR beta chain was determined in a study of OX40 agonist ivuxolimab in advanced cancers. Libraries were prepared by immunoSEQ multiplex PCR; TCRdb keeps only in-frame clonotypes and omits some of them. The sample consists of tens of thousands of clones, over 80% of them appearing once. Study findings and constraints: Low levels of normalized T-cell clonal expansion also appeared in some nonresponders. CD4+ and CD8+ blood T cells expanded clonally by week 6 at 0.1 to 3.0 mg/kg.

Patients with autoimmune history or systemic immunosuppression were excluded. Blood sampling was done at baseline, cycle 4 day 1, and cycle 7 day 1. This CDR3 is built from 15 residues. Trimming cost V 1 base and J 0 bases, with 5 bases left between them. CDR1 is SGHTS, CDR2 YDEGEE, per germline. As concerns this clone: Its target is not known.

The chain couples TRBV5-8 to TRBJ2-6; no reliable D call. This sequence was found in an adult with an advanced solid tumor such as melanoma, head and neck, liver or kidney cancer. The sample in question was CD4+ or CD8+ T cells sorted from blood, obtained in a trial of the OX40 agonist ivuxolimab. The chain's CDR3 is CASSLFPSGANVLTF. CDR3 in DNA: TGTGCCAGCAGCTTGTTCCCCTCTGGGGCCAACGTCCTGACTTTC.